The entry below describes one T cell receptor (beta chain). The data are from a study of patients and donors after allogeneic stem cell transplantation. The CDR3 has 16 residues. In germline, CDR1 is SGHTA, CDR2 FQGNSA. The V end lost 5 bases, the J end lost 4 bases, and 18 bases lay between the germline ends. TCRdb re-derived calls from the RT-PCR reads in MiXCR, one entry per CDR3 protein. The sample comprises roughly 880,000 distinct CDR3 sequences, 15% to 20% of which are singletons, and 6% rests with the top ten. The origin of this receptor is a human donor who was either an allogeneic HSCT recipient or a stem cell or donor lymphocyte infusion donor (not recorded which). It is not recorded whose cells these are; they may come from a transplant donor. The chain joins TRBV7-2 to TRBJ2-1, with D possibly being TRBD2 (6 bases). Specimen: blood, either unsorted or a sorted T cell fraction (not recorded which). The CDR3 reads CASSPGGSGLYNEQFF. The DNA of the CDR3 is TGTGCCAGCAGCCCCGGTGGTAGCGGACTTTACAATGAGCAGTTCTTC.